The source of this T cell receptor (beta chain) is a study of persistence of HIV-infected CD4 T cells. Across the study: Median time on suppressive ART was seven to eight years.

Whole-study results and caveats: Antigen-responding cells were enriched for degenerate expanded CDR3beta sequences.

Germline V gives CDR1 SNHLY, CDR2 FYNNEI. V was trimmed by 7 bases and J by 6 bases, leaving 12 bases between them. CDR3 size: 13 residues. Sequencing used immunoSEQ version 4 in survey mode. Produced via immunoSEQ multiplex PCR; TCRdb's table is partial and in-frame only. Of over 30,000 clones detected, 82% appear once; the ten largest clones hold around 6%. The stimulus was lysate of CMV-infected fibroblasts, around 10 ug/mL. CD40L-negative CD69-negative CD45RO-high memory CD4+ T cells were sorted as populations depleted of antigen-responding cells. Donors were HIV-1-infected adults who began suppressive ART during chronic infection. Plasma HIV-1 RNA stayed below 50 copies/mL for at least 4 years. Points on this clone: What it recognizes is unknown.

This chain uses TRBV2 with TRBJ2-2; D is ambiguous. The sample in question was CD4+ T cells sorted from PBMCs after roughly 17-hour stimulation, obtained from a patient who received antiretroviral therapy. This clonotype was obtained from an adult woman with HIV who was CMV-seropositive. CDR3 region: CASTPTVPGELFF. CDR3 bases: TGTGCCAGCACTCCGACGGTACCCGGGGAGCTGTTTTTT.